This record looks at one T cell receptor beta chain sequence and its context. The data are from a study of blood T cell repertoires in COVID-19. Original processing notes: Nucleated cell number was recorded as an estimate derived from reference gene primer amplification. The repertoire was sequenced with immunoSEQ multiplex PCR; TCRdb's copy has only in-frame clones and lacks some. The V and J calls and clone size are taken from that table; D and trimming were inferred from the DNA. The table shows 400,000 to 500,000 clones, with 88% occurring only once. The length of the CDR3 is 12 residues. Germline-derived CDR1 and CDR2 are LGHDT and YNNKEL (reference sequence). V was clipped by 4 bases and J by 8 bases, with 11 bases between them.

The sequenced sample was PBMCs or T cells enriched from blood (not recorded which). The sequence was collected from a woman aged 18-29 years who had been exposed to COVID-19. V and J are TRBV3-1 (or the pseudogene TRBV3-2) and TRBJ1-1, with D perhaps TRBD1 (5 bases). CDR3 region: CASSLQGGEAFF. CDR3 DNA sequence: TGTGCCAGCAGCCTTCAGGGTGGGGAAGCTTTCTTT.